A single sample is the source of the 24 T cell receptor beta chains below, sequenced in a study of response to subunit inactivated influenza vaccine. MiXCR was run by TCRdb on the RT-PCR reads, yielding one entry per CDR3 protein. The table has about 170,000 distinct CDR3 sequences, 9.5% to 12% seen once; the top ten hold about a third. This specimen was CD8+ T cells sorted from PBMCs, taken 23 months after vaccination. These receptors all come from a man aged 50 to 69 who received an inactivated influenza vaccine.

The sample holds many counts of this clonotype. The chain couples TRBV5-1 to TRBJ2-7; D unresolved. The CDR3 loop spans 14 amino acids. Germline CDR1 and CDR2: SGHRS and YFSETQ. The germline V and J ends were trimmed by 4 bases and 5 bases, with 16 bases remaining between them. For the CDR3, the DNA is TGCGCCAGCAGCCCCAGCCTTTCGGGCAACGAGCAGTACTTC. It translates to CASSPSLSGNEQYF.

This clonotype was observed at least ten times. The genes are TRBV10-3 and TRBJ2-7; 11 bases line up with TRBD2. Germline V gene data show CDR1 as ENHRY and CDR2 as SYGVKD. CDR3 length: 14 residues. After removal of 10 bases from V and 4 bases from J, the junction contained 9 bases not matched to a gene. This CDR3 reads CATLSGGALYEQYF. CDR3 nucleotides: TGTGCCACCCTTAGCGGGGGGGCCTTGTACGAGCAGTACTTC.

The gene calls are TRBV4-3 and TRBJ1-4; 7 bases are a match to TRBD1. Trimming removed 1 base from V and 6 bases from J; junction bases left unmatched: 11. This CDR3 contains 17 residues. CDR1 is LGHNA and CDR2 is YSLEER in the germline V gene. The CDR3 region is CASSQATPGGGDEKLFF. CDR3 bases: TGCGCCAGCAGCCAAGCAACTCCAGGGGGAGGGGATGAAAAACTGTTTTTT.

This clonotype was seen ten or more times. The chain combines TRBV29-1 with TRBJ2-1; 10 bases align to TRBD2. The germline V gene has CDR1 SQVTM and CDR2 ANQGSEA. V trimming: 3 bases; J trimming: 6 bases; junction bases outside the gene matches: 5. This CDR3 contains 14 residues. CDR3 residues: CSVDLAGVGNEQFF. CDR3 bases: TGCAGCGTTGATCTAGCGGGAGTAGGCAATGAGCAGTTCTTC.

This chain connects TRBV7-3 to TRBJ2-3, with D perhaps TRBD2 (6 bases). The ends were cut back, 5 bases at V and 2 bases at J, with 11 bases in the middle. Germline V gene sequence: CDR1 SGHTA, CDR2 FQGTGA. CDR3 length: 14 amino acids. CDR3 protein: CASSLSGITDTQYF. The CDR3 DNA is TGTGCCAGCAGCCTTAGCGGAATCACAGATACGCAGTATTTT.

The rearrangement uses TRBV10-3 and TRBJ1-2; D may be TRBD1 (6 bases). The CDR3 loop spans 12 amino acids. CDR1 is ENHRY, CDR2 SYGVKD, per germline. The V end was cut by 10 bases, the J end by 5 bases, with 14 bases between. DNA of the CDR3: TGTGCCACGCTACAGGGCGAGTATGGCTACACCTTC. Translated, it gives CATLQGEYGYTF.

This clonotype was found many times. V is TRBV10-1 and J is TRBJ2-1; tentatively, D is TRBD2 (7 bases). The CDR3 has 16 residues. The germline CDR1 and CDR2 sequences are WNHNN and SYGVQD (reference sequence). V gave up 3 bases and J gave up 6 bases, with 18 bases separating them. The CDR3 nucleotides are TGCGCCAGCAGTGATGGGGACGGGGGGCCGATCAATGAGCAGTTCTTC. Translation: CASSDGDGGPINEQFF.

The table lists this clonotype with many counts. V and J are TRBV2 and TRBJ2-7; tentatively, D is TRBD1 or TRBD2 (7 bases each). CDR1 and CDR2 from the germline V gene are SNHLY and FYNNEI. This CDR3 comprises 15 residues. The V and J ends lost 7 bases and 2 bases respectively, with 18 bases between them. CDR3 amino acids: CASTLPGGATYEQYF. The CDR3 DNA sequence: TGTGCCAGCACCCTACCAGGGGGGGCAACCTACGAGCAGTACTTC.

This rearrangement joins TRBV18 to TRBJ1-1, with TRBD1 matching 7 bases. Germline CDR1 and CDR2: KGHSH and LQKENI. V lost 0 bases to trimming and J lost 5 bases; unmatched junction nucleotides: 6. The CDR3 totals 15 residues. CDR3 nucleotides: TGTGCCAGCTCACCACCGGAGGGGGCAGGGACTGAAGCTTTCTTT. Translated: CASSPPEGAGTEAFF.

The J gene is TRBJ2-7, the V gene TRBV30; TRBD2 agrees at 7 bases. There are 13 residues in the CDR3. Germline assignment: CDR1 GTSNPN and CDR2 SVGIG (reference sequence). V shed 8 bases and J 0 bases; nucleotides not matched to a gene: 7. The CDR3 nucleotides are TGTGCCCGGGGGGACGCTTTCTCCTACGAGCAGTACTTC. It codes for CARGDAFSYEQYF. Complete variable domain (other parts from reference TRBV30 and TRBJ2-7): SQTIHQWPATLVQPVGSPLSLECTVEGTSNPNLYWYRQAAGRGLQLLFYSVGIGQISSEVPQNLSASRPQDRQFILSSKKLLLSDSGFYLCARGDAFSYEQYFGPGTRLTVT.

The V call is TRBV12-3 or TRBV12-4, the J call TRBJ2-1; D is perhaps TRBD2 (7 bases). This CDR3 comprises 19 residues. V gave up 0 bases and J gave up 4 bases, with 22 bases separating them. Here the CDR3 reads CASSLARAVRGAAYNEQFF. For the CDR3, the DNA is TGTGCCAGCAGTTTAGCACGGGCAGTCCGGGGGGCCGCTTACAATGAGCAGTTCTTC.

This clonotype was seen a few times. The chain couples TRBV7-9 to TRBJ1-2; possibly TRBD1 for D (6 bases). Trimming took 3 bases from V and 8 from J, leaving 16 bases between them. The CDR3 runs to 14 residues. Germline V lookup: CDR1 SEHNR, CDR2 FQNEAQ (reference sequence). The CDR3 loop reads CASSLGAETRGYTF. CDR3 nucleotide sequence: TGTGCCAGCAGCTTGGGGGCGGAAACCAGGGGCTACACCTTC.

This clonotype was seen repeatedly, ten times or more. The chain recombines TRBV27 with TRBJ2-5, with 9 bases lining up with TRBD2. The CDR3 contains 14 residues. The germline V gene encodes CDR1 MNHEY and CDR2 SMNVEV (reference sequence). J lost 4 bases, V lost 2 bases, and 2 bases had no gene match. The CDR3 DNA reads as TGTGCCAGCAGTTTAGGGACTAGCCCAGAGACCCAGTACTTC. This codes for CASSLGTSPETQYF.

This clonotype was recorded at least ten times. CDR3 region: CASSVDPRTGVGIANVLTF. The CDR3 coding sequence is TGTGCCAGCAGCGTAGATCCTCGGACAGGAGTGGGGATAGCCAACGTCCTGACTTTC. The gene calls are TRBV9 and TRBJ2-6; 7 nucleotides match TRBD1. V shed 0 bases and J 7 bases; nucleotides not matched to a gene: 16. Per the germline V gene, CDR1 is SGDLS and CDR2 is YYNGEE. This CDR3 is built from 19 residues. Filled out from reference TRBV9 and TRBJ2-6, the complete variable domain reads DSGVTQTPKHLITATGQRVTLRCSPRSGDLSVYWYQQSLDQGLQFLIQYYNGEERAKGNILERFSAQQFPDLHSELNLSSLELGDSALYFCASSVDPRTGVGIANVLTFGAGSRLTVL.

The CDR3 loop reads CASSQPGTSRTGELFF. The CDR3 DNA follows: TGCGCCAGCAGCCAACCCGGGACTAGCCGTACCGGGGAGCTGTTTTTT. V gene TRBV4-1 combines with J gene TRBJ2-2; TRBD2 aligns across 9 bases. Germline V CDR1 and CDR2: MGHRA, YSYEKL. The ends lost 2 bases at V and 5 bases at J; junction bases unmatched: 6. There are 16 residues in the CDR3.

This chain connects TRBV20-1 to TRBJ2-7; possibly TRBD1 for D (5 bases). CDR1 and CDR2 (germline): DFQATT, SNEGSKA (reference sequence). CDR3 length: 12 amino acids. The CDR3 nucleotides read TGCAGCTTCGGACACGACTCCTACGAGCAGTACTTC. This encodes CSFGHDSYEQYF.

A few counts support this clonotype. The rearrangement joins TRBV5-1 to TRBJ1-1; no firm D call. CDR3 length equals 17 residues. Germline V gene sequence: CDR1 SGHRS, CDR2 YFSETQ. V was clipped by 1 base and J by 3 bases, with 19 bases between them. CDR3 region: CASSLTYISRAYTEAFF. CDR3 DNA: TGCGCCAGCAGCTTGACCTACATCTCAAGGGCGTACACTGAAGCTTTCTTT. Full variable domain (missing parts from reference TRBV5-1 and TRBJ1-1): KAGVTQTPRYLIKTRGQQVTLSCSPISGHRSVSWYQQTPGQGLQFLFEYFSETQRNKGNFPGRFSGRQFSNSRSEMNVSTLELGDSALYLCASSLTYISRAYTEAFFGQGTRLTVV.

The V and J genes are TRBV20-1 and TRBJ2-7; 9 bases line up with TRBD1. The CDR3 is 13 amino acids. V gave up 5 bases and J gave up 6 bases; unmatched junction bases: 8. Per germline, CDR1 DFQATT and CDR2 SNEGSKA (reference sequence). The CDR3 sequence is CSAQPGQGFEQYF. DNA for the CDR3: TGCAGTGCTCAACCGGGACAGGGTTTCGAGCAGTACTTC.

As for this clonotype: At one end, the junction sequence differs from germline, possibly due to a read error. The V and J genes are TRBV28 and TRBJ2-5; no firm D call. The V gene's germline CDR1 is MDHEN and CDR2 SYDVKM. This CDR3 has 14 residues. CDR3 in DNA: TGTGCCTGCAGTTTTTGGCCAGCTCAAGAGACCCAGTACTTC. Translation: CACSFWPAQETQYF.

The chain links TRBV3-1 to TRBJ2-7; TRBD1 matches at 8 bases. Germline CDR1 is LGHDT and CDR2 is YNNKEL (reference sequence). CDR3 length equals 15 residues. J was trimmed by 2 bases and V by 4 bases; bases with no gene match: 7. The CDR3 DNA follows: TGTGCCAGCAGCCCCCTGGGACAGGCCCCCTACGAGCAGTACTTC. As protein: CASSPLGQAPYEQYF.

This clonotype was observed a handful of times. This chain connects TRBV7-9 to TRBJ2-3; weak D call: TRBD2 (7 bases). The germline V gene encodes CDR1 SEHNR and CDR2 FQNEAQ (reference sequence). This CDR3 is built from 12 residues. The CDR3 protein is CAGGAYTDTQYF. In DNA, the CDR3 is TGTGCGGGGGGGGCCTACACAGATACGCAGTATTTT.

In this sample, this clonotype turned up many times. The chain couples TRBV13 to TRBJ1-5; D perhaps matches TRBD1 (5 bases). Germline CDR1 PRHDT, CDR2 FYEKMQ (reference sequence). The CDR3 is made up of 12 amino acids. With 5 bases removed from V and 6 bases from J, the gap between germline ends came to 8 bases. This CDR3 is CASSQGFQPQHF. CDR3 nucleotides: TGTGCCAGCAGCCAGGGTTTTCAGCCCCAGCATTTT.

The chain has TRBV4-3 and TRBJ2-7; D gene uncertain. V gave up 0 bases and J gave up 0 bases, with 9 bases separating them. Germline V CDR1 and CDR2: LGHNA, YSLEER. The CDR3 totals 15 residues. In DNA form, the CDR3 reads TGCGCCAGCAGCCAAGAGGGCAGGAGCTCCTACGAGCAGTACTTC. Its protein is CASSQEGRSSYEQYF.

This clonotype was seen only a few times. The CDR3: CASSLGELPYNEQFF. CDR3 sequence (DNA): TGTGCCAGCAGCCTGGGCGAATTGCCCTACAATGAGCAGTTCTTC. J is TRBJ2-1 and V is TRBV3-1; D is unclear. The CDR3 sequence is 15 residues long. Trimming stripped 4 bases from V and 2 bases from J, with 12 bases between. The germline CDR1 and CDR2 sequences are LGHDT and YNNKEL (reference sequence).